This is a list of T cell receptor beta chains from one sample in a study of naive and memory T cell subsets. TCRdb re-analysed the UMI-ligation and nested PCR reads in MiXCR, keeping a single row per CDR3 protein. Of under 150,000 distinct CDR3 sequences listed, approximately 15% are singletons. Material for sequencing was naive CD4+ T cells from blood. These receptors came from a human donor in good health. CDR3s include the opening cysteine and the closing phenylalanine or tryptophan. D genes are given only for firm matches. Rows give clone size only sometimes, using once, few, many, or a class for an expanded clone.

-	TRBV5-1	few	TRBJ1-2	CASSLSAGDYGYTF	TGCGCCAGCAGCCTCTCGGCAGGGGACTATGGCTACACCTTC
-	TRBV20-1	-	TRBJ1-6	CSAMEGGSPLHF	TGCAGTGCCATGGAGGGAGGGTCACCCCTCCACTTT
-	TRBV20-1	few	TRBJ2-7	CSARQTEQYF	TGCAGTGCTAGACAGACCGAGCAGTACTTC
TRBD1	TRBV5-1	-	TRBJ2-7	CASSSDRAAYEQYF	TGCGCCAGCAGCTCAGACAGGGCAGCCTACGAGCAGTACTTC
TRBD1	TRBV27	few	TRBJ1-6	CASSLTWTGYDNSPLHF	TGTGCCAGCAGTTTAACCTGGACAGGGTACGATAATTCACCCCTCCACTTT
-	TRBV10-3	-	TRBJ2-5	CAISARRETQYF	TGTGCCATCAGTGCCCGCAGGGAGACCCAGTACTTC
TRBD2	TRBV29-1	-	TRBJ2-1	CSVEDSASGGYSYNEQFF	TGCAGCGTTGAAGATTCTGCAAGCGGGGGATACTCCTACAATGAGCAGTTCTTC
-	TRBV27	few	TRBJ1-2	CAVTRRDSRSNYGYTF	TGTGCCGTAACGAGGAGGGATAGCCGATCTAACTATGGCTACACCTTC
-	TRBV29-1	few	TRBJ1-2	CSSGEHGYGYTF	TGCAGCTCGGGGGAGCACGGCTATGGCTACACCTTC
TRBD2	TRBV7-2	-	TRBJ2-3	CASSLEGRGTSSTDTQYF	TGTGCCAGCAGCCTAGAGGGTCGTGGGACTAGCAGCACAGATACGCAGTATTTT
TRBD2	TRBV7-9	many	TRBJ2-1	CASSLRNPGLAAYNEQFF	TGTGCCAGCAGCCTAAGAAATCCGGGACTAGCTGCATACAATGAGCAGTTCTTC
TRBD1	TRBV12-3/TRBV12-4	few	TRBJ2-1	CASSFRGTGEGEQFF	TGTGCCAGCAGTTTTCGTGGGACAGGGGAAGGTGAGCAGTTCTTC
TRBD2	TRBV10-3	few	TRBJ2-5	CAISESGTSNQETQYF	TGTGCCATCAGTGAGTCCGGGACTAGCAACCAAGAGACCCAGTACTTC
-	TRBV6-1	-	TRBJ1-5	CASRAVTGMVSGSSQPQHF	TGTGCCAGCAGGGCAGTGACGGGTATGGTGAGTGGTTCGTCTCAGCCCCAGCATTTT
-	TRBV25-1	-	TRBJ2-5	CASSLQGRETQYF	TGTGCCAGCAGTCTACAGGGAAGGGAGACCCAGTACTTC
TRBD2	TRBV11-2	few	TRBJ2-6	CASSLEGGSSGANVLTF	TGTGCCAGCAGCTTAGAGGGCGGGAGCTCTGGGGCCAACGTCCTGACTTTC
TRBD2	TRBV20-1	few	TRBJ2-5	CSASVGGRGKETQYF	TGCAGTGCTAGCGTAGGCGGGAGGGGGAAAGAGACCCAGTACTTC
TRBD1	TRBV7-2	once	TRBJ1-1	CASIVSGQGETEAFF	TGTGCCAGCATCGTTTCGGGACAGGGTGAAACTGAAGCTTTCTTT
TRBD1	TRBV10-3	-	TRBJ2-3	CAISESGQGTDTQYF	TGTGCCATCAGTGAGTCGGGACAGGGGACAGATACGCAGTATTTT
-	TRBV29-1	-	TRBJ2-1	CSVKAAYNEQFF	TGCAGCGTTAAGGCAGCATACAATGAGCAGTTCTTC
TRBD2	TRBV24-1	many	TRBJ2-1	CATSGTSGNEQFF	TGTGCCACCAGTGGGACTAGCGGTAATGAGCAGTTCTTC
TRBD1	TRBV12-3/TRBV12-4	-	TRBJ2-7	CASSNRGPSTGEQYF	TGTGCCAGCAGTAACAGGGGGCCCTCTACGGGGGAGCAGTACTTC
TRBD2	TRBV29-1	few	TRBJ2-7	CSVRLAGALRWDEQYF	TGCAGCGTTAGGCTAGCGGGAGCCCTCCGTTGGGACGAGCAGTACTTC
TRBD1	TRBV7-9	-	TRBJ2-7	CASSLRDREAQYF	TGTGCCAGCAGCTTAAGGGACAGGGAGGCGCAGTACTTC
TRBD1	TRBV4-1	-	TRBJ1-5	CASSQKDRNQPQHF	TGCGCCAGCAGCCAGAAGGACAGGAATCAGCCCCAGCATTTT
TRBD2	TRBV12-3/TRBV12-4	few	TRBJ2-7	CASSLRLAGYEQYF	TGTGCCAGCAGTTTAAGACTAGCGGGCTACGAGCAGTACTTC
-	TRBV6-1	-	TRBJ1-5	CASIGGRGNQPQHF	TGTGCCAGCATAGGGGGGAGAGGCAATCAGCCCCAGCATTTT
-	TRBV5-1	many	TRBJ2-7	CASSLPSYEQYF	TGTGCCAGCAGCCTACCCTCGTACGAGCAGTACTTC
-	TRBV5-1	few	TRBJ2-5	CASSLVSGEETQYF	TGCGCCAGCAGCTTGGTCTCGGGCGAAGAGACCCAGTACTTC
-	TRBV12-3/TRBV12-4	many	TRBJ2-2	CASSLWGGEGELFF	TGTGCCAGCAGTTTATGGGGAGGAGAAGGGGAGCTGTTTTTT
TRBD2	TRBV7-2	-	TRBJ2-7	CASSLGLAEYYEQYF	TGTGCCAGCAGCCTAGGACTAGCGGAGTACTACGAGCAGTACTTC
TRBD2	TRBV28	few	TRBJ2-7	CASSPLGDGRGSYEQYF	TGTGCCAGCAGTCCCCTAGGGGACGGGAGGGGTTCCTACGAGCAGTACTTC
-	TRBV10-3	few	TRBJ1-1	CAISSGFTGTEAFF	TGTGCCATCAGTTCCGGGTTCACTGGGACTGAAGCTTTCTTT
TRBD1	TRBV6-2/TRBV6-3	-	TRBJ1-5	CASGDSNDQPQHF	TGTGCCAGCGGGGACAGTAACGATCAGCCCCAGCATTTT
TRBD2	TRBV7-2	few	TRBJ2-3	CASSLSGGGSDTQYF	TGTGCCAGCAGCTTATCGGGGGGTGGTTCAGATACGCAGTATTTT
-	TRBV28	-	TRBJ2-3	CASCLGFITDTQYF	TGTGCCAGCTGTCTTGGCTTCATCACAGATACGCAGTATTTT
TRBD2	TRBV20-1	few	TRBJ2-1	CSGETSGYSSYNEQFF	TGCAGTGGCGAGACTAGCGGGTATAGCTCCTACAATGAGCAGTTCTTC
-	TRBV3-1	-	TRBJ2-2	CASGVAELFF	TGTGCCAGCGGCGTAGCGGAGCTGTTTTTT
-	TRBV10-3	-	TRBJ2-5	CAISDPGQNQETQYF	TGTGCCATCAGTGACCCCGGACAGAACCAAGAGACCCAGTACTTC
-	TRBV6-2/TRBV6-3	-	TRBJ2-7	CASSPPVAGEQYF	TGTGCCAGCAGTCCACCAGTCGCAGGCGAGCAGTACTTC
-	TRBV12-3/TRBV12-4	-	TRBJ2-7	CASSFRIQETYEQYF	TGTGCCAGCAGTTTTAGGATACAGGAGACCTACGAGCAGTACTTC
TRBD2	TRBV29-1	-	TRBJ2-1	CSTSGTRYEQFF	TGCAGCACCTCCGGGACTAGGTATGAGCAGTTCTTC
TRBD2	TRBV2	-	TRBJ2-3	CASLTSGGTDTQYF	TGTGCCAGCTTGACTAGCGGAGGCACAGATACGCAGTATTTT
TRBD2	TRBV3-1	few	TRBJ2-1	CASSLTSGGRINPSLESSYNEQFF	TGTGCCAGCAGCCTTACTAGCGGGGGTCGGATAAACCCATCCTTGGAAAGCTCCTACAATGAGCAGTTCTTC
-	TRBV5-4	-	TRBJ2-2	CASSLPHAGELFF	TGTGCCAGCAGCTTACCTCACGCCGGGGAGCTGTTTTTT
-	TRBV20-1	few	TRBJ1-2	CSARDLPGKNYGYTF	TGCAGTGCTAGAGATCTGCCGGGGAAGAACTATGGCTACACCTTC
-	TRBV12-3/TRBV12-4	-	TRBJ2-7	CASSPGTPPHEQYF	TGTGCCAGCAGCCCCGGGACTCCACCTCACGAGCAGTACTTC
-	TRBV19	-	TRBJ2-7	CASRPGNYPSYEQYF	TGTGCCAGTAGGCCGGGGAATTACCCTTCTTACGAGCAGTACTTC
-	TRBV7-9	-	TRBJ2-7	CASSLVSMGISKDEQYF	TGTGCCAGCAGCTTAGTTTCTATGGGCATTTCGAAGGACGAGCAGTACTTC
-	TRBV2	-	TRBJ2-5	CASTGTSSGETQYF	TGTGCCAGCACTGGAACCAGCTCGGGGGAGACCCAGTACTTC
TRBD2	TRBV28	few	TRBJ2-7	CASSTAAAGGPYEQYF	TGTGCCAGCAGTACGGCGGCAGCGGGAGGTCCCTACGAGCAGTACTTC
-	TRBV12-3/TRBV12-4	-	TRBJ1-5	CASSFVIDQPQHF	TGTGCCAGCAGTTTCGTTATCGATCAGCCCCAGCATTTT
-	TRBV7-8	many	TRBJ2-7	CASSLVLPGSSYEQYF	TGTGCCAGCAGCTTAGTACTCCCAGGGAGCTCCTACGAGCAGTACTTC
-	TRBV19	-	TRBJ2-1	CASPDRPSSYNEQFF	TGTGCCAGTCCTGACAGGCCGAGCTCCTACAATGAGCAGTTCTTC
TRBD2	TRBV28	few	TRBJ2-1	CASSNPVAGAYNEQFF	TGTGCCAGCAGCAACCCCGTAGCGGGAGCCTACAATGAGCAGTTCTTC
-	TRBV20-1	few	TRBJ2-3	CSVPTDTQYF	TGCAGTGTTCCGACAGATACGCAGTATTTT
-	TRBV7-9	few	TRBJ2-1	CASSHKKRGSSNNEQFF	TGTGCCAGCAGCCACAAGAAACGGGGCTCGAGTAACAATGAGCAGTTCTTC
TRBD2	TRBV5-5	few	TRBJ2-1	CASSFELAGYNEQFF	TGTGCCAGCAGCTTTGAACTAGCGGGATACAATGAGCAGTTCTTC